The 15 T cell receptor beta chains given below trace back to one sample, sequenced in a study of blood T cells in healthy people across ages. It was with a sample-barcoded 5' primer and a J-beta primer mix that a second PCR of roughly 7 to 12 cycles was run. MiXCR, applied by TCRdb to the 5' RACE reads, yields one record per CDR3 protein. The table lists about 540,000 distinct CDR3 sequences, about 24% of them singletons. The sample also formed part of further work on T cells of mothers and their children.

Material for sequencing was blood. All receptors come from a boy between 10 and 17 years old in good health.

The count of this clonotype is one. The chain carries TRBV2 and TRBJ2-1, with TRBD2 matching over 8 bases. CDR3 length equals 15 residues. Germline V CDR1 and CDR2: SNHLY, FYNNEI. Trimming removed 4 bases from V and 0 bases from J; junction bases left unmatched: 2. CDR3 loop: CASSAAGGSYNEQFF. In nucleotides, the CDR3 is TGTGCCAGCAGTGCGGCGGGAGGCTCCTACAATGAGCAGTTCTTC.

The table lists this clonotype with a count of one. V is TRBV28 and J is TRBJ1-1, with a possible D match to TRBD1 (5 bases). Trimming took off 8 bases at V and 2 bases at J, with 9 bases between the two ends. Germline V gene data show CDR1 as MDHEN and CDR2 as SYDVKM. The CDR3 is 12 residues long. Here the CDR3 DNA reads TGTGCCAGCGGAGGGGCAAACACTGAAGCTTTCTTT. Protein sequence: CASGGANTEAFF.

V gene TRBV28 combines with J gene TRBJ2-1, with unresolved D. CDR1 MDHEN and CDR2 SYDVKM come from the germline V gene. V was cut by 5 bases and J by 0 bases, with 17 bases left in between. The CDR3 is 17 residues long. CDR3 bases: TGTGCCAGCAGTCCTCGGAAAAGGACCGTCTCCTACAATGAGCAGTTCTTC. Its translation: CASSPRKRTVSYNEQFF.

This chain's CDR3 is CSAVGTSDRYEQYF. The CDR3 coding sequence is TGCAGCGCCGTCGGGACTAGCGACCGCTACGAGCAGTACTTC. The rearrangement uses TRBV29-1 and TRBJ2-7, with 10 bases that match TRBD2. The trim removed 7 bases at V and 3 bases at J, leaving 9 bases unmatched. This CDR3 is 14 amino acids long. Germline CDR1 is SQVTM and CDR2 is ANQGSEA.

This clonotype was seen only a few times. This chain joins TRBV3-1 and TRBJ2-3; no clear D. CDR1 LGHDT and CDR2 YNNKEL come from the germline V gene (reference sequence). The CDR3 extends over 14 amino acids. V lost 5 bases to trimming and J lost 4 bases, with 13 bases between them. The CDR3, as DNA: TGTGCCAGCAGCATCCTTCCACACTCAGATACGCAGTATTTT. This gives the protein CASSILPHSDTQYF.

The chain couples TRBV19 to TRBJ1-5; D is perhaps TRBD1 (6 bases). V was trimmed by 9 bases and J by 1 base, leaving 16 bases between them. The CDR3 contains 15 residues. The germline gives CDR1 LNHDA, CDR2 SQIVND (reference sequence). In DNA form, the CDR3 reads TGTGCCAGCAGAGGTCCAGGGGCGAGCAATCAGCCCCAGCATTTT. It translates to CASRGPGASNQPQHF.

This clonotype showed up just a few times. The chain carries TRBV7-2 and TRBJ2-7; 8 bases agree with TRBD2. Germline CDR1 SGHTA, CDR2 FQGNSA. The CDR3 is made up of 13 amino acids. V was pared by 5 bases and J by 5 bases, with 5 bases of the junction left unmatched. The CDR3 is CASSGLREDEQYF. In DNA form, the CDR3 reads TGTGCCAGCAGCGGACTGCGGGAGGACGAGCAGTACTTC.

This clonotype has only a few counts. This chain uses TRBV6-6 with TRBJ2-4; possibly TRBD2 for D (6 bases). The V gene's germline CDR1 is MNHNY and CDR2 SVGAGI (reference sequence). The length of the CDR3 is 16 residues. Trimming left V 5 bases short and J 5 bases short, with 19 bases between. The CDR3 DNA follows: TGTGCCAGCAGTGATCCGGGACGATGGGGGGAAAACATTCAGTACTTC. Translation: CASSDPGRWGENIQYF.

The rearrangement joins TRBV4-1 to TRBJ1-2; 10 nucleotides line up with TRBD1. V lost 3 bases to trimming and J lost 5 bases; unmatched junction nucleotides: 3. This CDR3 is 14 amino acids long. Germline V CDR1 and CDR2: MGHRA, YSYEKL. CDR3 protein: CASSQTGGRYGYTF. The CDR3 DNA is TGCGCCAGCAGCCAGACAGGGGGCAGGTATGGCTACACCTTC.

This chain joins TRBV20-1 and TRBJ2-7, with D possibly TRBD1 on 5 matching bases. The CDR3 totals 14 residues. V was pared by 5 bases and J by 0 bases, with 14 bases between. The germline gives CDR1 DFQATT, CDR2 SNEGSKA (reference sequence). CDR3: CSAPRYDSSYEQYF. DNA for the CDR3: TGCAGTGCTCCCAGATACGACAGCTCCTACGAGCAGTACTTC.

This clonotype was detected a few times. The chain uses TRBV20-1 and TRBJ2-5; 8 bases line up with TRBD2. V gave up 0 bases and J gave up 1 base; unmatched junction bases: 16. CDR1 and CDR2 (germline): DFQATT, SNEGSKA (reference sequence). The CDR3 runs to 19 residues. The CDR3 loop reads CSARDSELAVEKPQETQYF. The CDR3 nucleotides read TGCAGTGCTAGAGATTCGGAACTAGCGGTGGAAAAACCCCAAGAGACCCAGTACTTC.

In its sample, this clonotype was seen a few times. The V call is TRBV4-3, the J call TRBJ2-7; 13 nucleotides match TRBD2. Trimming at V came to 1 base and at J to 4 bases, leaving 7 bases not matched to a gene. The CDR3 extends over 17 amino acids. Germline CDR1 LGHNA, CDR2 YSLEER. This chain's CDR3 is CASSQGPGLAGSYEQYF. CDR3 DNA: TGCGCCAGCAGCCAAGGCCCGGGACTAGCGGGATCTTACGAGCAGTACTTC.

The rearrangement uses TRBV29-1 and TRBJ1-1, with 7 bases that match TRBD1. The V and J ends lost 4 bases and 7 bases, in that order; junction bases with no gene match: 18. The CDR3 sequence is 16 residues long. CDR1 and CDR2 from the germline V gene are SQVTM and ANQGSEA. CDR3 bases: TGCAGCGTTGGACCCTTGAGCGGGACAGAAGGGGGTGAAGCTTTCTTT. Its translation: CSVGPLSGTEGGEAFF.

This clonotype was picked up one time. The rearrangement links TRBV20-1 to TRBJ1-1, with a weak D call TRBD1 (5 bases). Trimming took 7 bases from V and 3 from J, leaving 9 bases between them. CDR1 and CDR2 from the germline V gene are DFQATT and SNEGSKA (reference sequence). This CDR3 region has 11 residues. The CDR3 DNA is TGCAGTGGGGGAGGGGACACTGAAGCTTTCTTT. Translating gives CSGGGDTEAFF.

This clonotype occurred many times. The CDR3 here is CASSRGTSEVNEQFF. CDR3 coding DNA: TGTGCCAGCAGCCGGGGGACTAGCGAAGTCAATGAGCAGTTCTTC. The chain links TRBV28 to TRBJ2-1; 10 bases fit TRBD2. CDR1 is MDHEN, CDR2 SYDVKM, per germline. With 6 bases clipped from V and 6 bases from J, the junction kept 8 bases outside the gene matches. The CDR3 loop spans 15 amino acids.